The entry below describes one TCR beta chain. This sample stems from a study of blood T cell repertoires in COVID-19. Study information: Collection of acute and convalescent COVID-19 samples took place in the United States, Italy and Spain. Sources were T cells, B-cell-depleted T cells, or PBMCs; the material itself was cDNA or gDNA.

The germline CDR1 and CDR2 sequences are SEHNR and FQNEAQ (reference sequence). This CDR3 is 12 amino acids long. V was clipped by 7 bases and J by 7 bases; unmatched bases: 5. Sequencing was performed with immunoSEQ multiplex PCR; in TCRdb, only in-frame clones are kept and a portion is missing. The sample has approximately 110,000 clones, 70% to 80% seen once; the top ten hold less than 25%. This sequence originates from a man aged 65 to 85 with active or convalescent COVID-19. The sample consisted of peripheral blood. The rearrangement uses TRBV7-9 and TRBJ2-5, with 8 nucleotides matching TRBD1. CDR3 residues: CASTPGQGTQYF. Written as DNA, the CDR3 is TGTGCCAGCACCCCCGGACAGGGGACCCAGTACTTC. The entire variable domain, with the rest obtained from reference TRBV7-9 and TRBJ2-5, is as follows: DTGVSQNPRHKITKRGQNVTFRCDPISEHNRLYWYRQTLGQGPEFLTYFQNEAQLEKSRLLSDRFSAERPKGSFSTLEIQRTEQGDSAMYLCASTPGQGTQYFGPGTRLLVL.